This T cell receptor beta chain was recorded in a study of control samples from healthy donors and cancer patients. Germline loops: CDR1 SGHTA, CDR2 FQGTGA. The CDR3 extends over 18 amino acids. Losses at the gene ends were 3 bases for V and 4 bases for J; bases not matched to a gene: 12. The repertoire was sequenced with immunoSEQ multiplex PCR; TCRdb's copy has only in-frame clones and lacks some. The sample yields some 150,000 clones, around 90% seen once. The sequence was obtained from a man aged 25-45 years in good health. The sample comprised blood. The chain links TRBV7-3 to TRBJ2-6, with 7 bases aligning to TRBD2. CDR3 sequence (DNA): TGTGCCAGCAGCTTGGGAGGGGAAGGGTCCTCGGGGGCCAACGTCCTGACTTTC. It encodes CASSLGGEGSSGANVLTF.